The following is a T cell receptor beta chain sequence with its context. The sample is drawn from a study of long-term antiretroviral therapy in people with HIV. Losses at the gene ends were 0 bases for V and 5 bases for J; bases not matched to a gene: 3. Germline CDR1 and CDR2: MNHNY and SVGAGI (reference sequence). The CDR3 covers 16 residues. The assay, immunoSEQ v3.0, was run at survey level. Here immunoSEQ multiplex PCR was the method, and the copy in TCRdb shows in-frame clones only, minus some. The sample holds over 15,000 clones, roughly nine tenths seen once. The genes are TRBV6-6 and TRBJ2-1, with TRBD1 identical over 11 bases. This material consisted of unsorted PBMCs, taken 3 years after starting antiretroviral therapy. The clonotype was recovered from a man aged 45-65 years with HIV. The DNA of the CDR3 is TGTGCCAGCAGTTACTCAGGACAGGGGGCCGACAATGAGCAGTTCTTC. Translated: CASSYSGQGADNEQFF.